The TCR beta chain described here comes from a study of OX40 agonist ivuxolimab in advanced cancers. Across the study: Three patients, one with hepatocellular carcinoma and two with cutaneous melanoma, responded partially. Study-wide results and caveats: Some of the lowest clonal expansion was seen in partial responders at 0.1-3.0 mg/kg. On average, CD8+ T cells showed a greater number of expanded clones than CD4+.

Concerning this clone itself: Its antigen is not known.

Only in-frame clones appear in the TCRdb table, and some are missing; sequencing was by immunoSEQ multiplex PCR. The table has around 140,000 clones, 90% seen once. Sequencing used CD4+ or CD8+ T cells sorted from blood, obtained in a trial of the OX40 agonist ivuxolimab. This TCR was sampled from an adult with an advanced solid tumor such as melanoma, head and neck, liver or kidney cancer.

The CDR3 DNA is TGTGCCAGCAGCTTAGAGAGAGCTTTCTTT. Its protein is CASSLERAFF. This sequence joins TRBV7-9 and TRBJ1-1, with unresolved D. The germline V and J ends were trimmed by 1 base and 10 bases, with 4 bases remaining between them. CDR3 length: 10 residues. Germline V CDR1 and CDR2: SEHNR, FQNEAQ (reference sequence). The whole variable domain, remainder taken from reference TRBV7-9 and TRBJ1-1, is DTGVSQNPRHKITKRGQNVTFRCDPISEHNRLYWYRQTLGQGPEFLTYFQNEAQLEKSRLLSDRFSAERPKGSFSTLEIQRTEQGDSAMYLCASSLERAFFGQGTRLTVV.